These 31 T cell receptor beta chains originate from one sample sequenced in a study of shared clonotypes between healthy human individuals (dated by TCRdb to about 2020). Receptors were amplified or captured by the immunoSEQ multiplex PCR assay. As stored in TCRdb, this immuneACCESS dataset retains in-frame rearrangements with V and J assigned. A fraction of the clones does not appear; measured against another copy, unresolved V genes explain less than half of the discrepancy, and the remainder lacks a known reason. The sample table contains 400,000 to 550,000 clones; only one count was recorded for roughly 85% of them. Jointly, the top ten make up about an eighth of the sample. Sequencing input: PBMCs. All receptors derive from a woman in her thirties or forties in good health. Some clones in this sample may be carry-over from other donors' samples.

This chain connects TRBV5-1 to TRBJ2-1; D remains unclear. The germline gives CDR1 SGHRS, CDR2 YFSETQ. Trimming took off 4 bases at V and 4 bases at J, with 15 bases between the two ends. This CDR3 spans 15 amino acids. This chain's CDR3 is CASSPTPNGYNEQFF. The CDR3 DNA reads as TGCGCCAGCAGCCCGACACCGAATGGTTACAATGAGCAGTTCTTC. Combining the CDR3 with reference TRBV5-1 and TRBJ2-1 gives the whole variable domain KAGVTQTPRYLIKTRGQQVTLSCSPISGHRSVSWYQQTPGQGLQFLFEYFSETQRNKGNFPGRFSGRQFSNSRSEMNVSTLELGDSALYLCASSPTPNGYNEQFFGPGTRLTVL.

The chain joins TRBV9 to TRBJ2-5; 9 bases match TRBD2. Matching the DNA end better, TRBJ2-7 makes the J call doubtful. Germline loops: CDR1 SGDLS, CDR2 YYNGEE. The CDR3 extends over 15 amino acids. The CDR3 region is CASSRTSERSYEQYF. CDR3 in DNA: TGTGCCAGCAGCCGGACTAGCGAGCGGTCCTACGAGCAGTACTTC.

This clone has just one count. This chain connects TRBV5-5 to TRBJ1-4; the match to TRBD1 covers 11 bases. Germline V gene lookup returns CDR1 SGHKS and CDR2 YYEKEE (reference sequence). V lost 5 bases, J lost 8 bases, and 8 bases stayed unmatched. The CDR3 sequence is 15 residues long. The CDR3 is CASSWTGGGLEKLFF. The CDR3 DNA reads as TGTGCCAGCAGTTGGACAGGGGGCGGGTTGGAAAAACTGTTTTTT.

V is TRBV28 and J is TRBJ2-3; 7 nucleotides match TRBD2. This CDR3 is built from 16 residues. The V gene end was trimmed by 5 bases and the J gene end by 4 bases; junction bases not matched to a gene: 12. CDR1 is MDHEN and CDR2 is SYDVKM in the germline V gene. The CDR3 loop reads CASSPRLAPGADTQYF. Written as DNA, the CDR3 is TGTGCCAGCAGTCCTAGACTAGCCCCTGGGGCAGATACGCAGTATTTT.

DNA for the CDR3: TGTGCCTGGAGTGTACCCAGGGGGCACCCCAATCAGCCCCAGCATTTT. It specifies CAWSVPRGHPNQPQHF. The chain is built from TRBV30 and TRBJ1-5, with 8 positions matching TRBD1. Looked up from germline, CDR1 is GTSNPN and CDR2 is SVGIG (reference sequence). V lost 0 bases, J lost 3 bases, and 7 bases stayed unmatched. This CDR3 comprises 16 residues.

This clone was recorded only once. The chain uses TRBV7-9 and TRBJ2-7, with D perhaps TRBD1 (6 bases). Germline CDR1 is SEHNR and CDR2 is FQNEAQ (reference sequence). The V end was cut by 5 bases, the J end by 7 bases, with 21 bases between. CDR3 length: 15 amino acids. CDR3 sequence reads: CASSRHLDSNVEQYF. DNA for the CDR3: TGTGCCAGCAGCCGCCACTTGGACAGTAATGTAGAGCAGTACTTC.

The CDR3 region is CASSTRGGASSYEQYF. As DNA, the CDR3 is TGTGCCAGTAGTACCCGCGGGGGGGCCAGCTCCTACGAGCAGTACTTC. This chain joins TRBV19 and TRBJ2-5; the match to TRBD2 covers 9 bases. The end of the DNA fits TRBJ2-7 better, so the J call may be wrong. The CDR3 runs 16 residues. The V gene's germline CDR1 is LNHDA and CDR2 SQIVND (reference sequence).

J is TRBJ1-5 and V is TRBV5-6; no clear D. The CDR3 spans 14 residues. Germline V CDR1 and CDR2: SGHDT, YYEEEE. V was pared by 4 bases and J by 6 bases, with 14 bases between. CDR3 protein: CASSTAGSGQPQHF. The CDR3 nucleotides read TGTGCCAGCAGCACGGCGGGTTCGGGTCAGCCCCAGCATTTT.

V usage is TRBV30 and J usage is TRBJ1-3; D is perhaps TRBD1 (6 bases). Germline V lookup: CDR1 GTSNPN, CDR2 SVGIG (reference sequence). This CDR3 contains 11 residues. DNA for the CDR3: TGTGTGGGGGGGCTTGGAAACACCATATATTTT. Its protein is CVGGLGNTIYF.

This clone was seen more than once but under ten times. The CDR3 region has the DNA TGCAGCGGAGGAAGGAACACTGAAGCTTTCTTT. Translating it yields CSGGRNTEAFF. The chain links TRBV29-1 to TRBJ1-1, with D unresolved. The V end lost 7 bases, the J end lost 1 base, and 7 bases lay between the germline ends. Germline CDR1 reads SQVTM; CDR2 reads ANQGSEA. The CDR3 is 11 amino acids.

This chain links TRBV28 with TRBJ1-2, with D tentatively TRBD1 (6 bases). Germline lookup yields CDR1 MDHEN and CDR2 SYDVKM. The CDR3 extends over 11 amino acids. V was trimmed by 6 bases and J by 14 bases, leaving 16 bases between them. CDR3 nucleotide sequence: TGTGCCAGCAGCAACAATCGGGACAAGACCTTC. Its protein product is CASSNNRDKTF.

The CDR3 protein is CAWSVAGLNTEAFF. CDR3 bases: TGTGCCTGGAGTGTAGCTGGGTTGAACACTGAAGCTTTCTTT. The chain couples TRBV30 to TRBJ1-1, with D hard to call. The germline V and J ends were trimmed by 0 bases and 0 bases, with 8 bases remaining between them. Germline-derived CDR1 and CDR2 are GTSNPN and SVGIG (reference sequence). The CDR3 is made up of 14 amino acids.

With regard to this clone: The identical CDR3 is also encoded by other nucleotide sequences in the sample. V is TRBV6-1 and J is TRBJ1-5; 7 bases are a match to TRBD1. The junction had 2 bases not matched to a gene; V was cut back by 2 bases and J by 4 bases. CDR1 and CDR2 from the germline V gene are MNHNS and SASEGT. The CDR3 totals 14 residues. For the CDR3, the DNA is TGTGCCAGCAGTGAAAACAGGGGTAATCAGCCCCAGCATTTT. This translates into CASSENRGNQPQHF.

CDR3 nucleotides: TGTGCCAGTTCCGGGACAGGGAAGGGCACCGGGGAGCTGTTTTTT. This encodes CASSGTGKGTGELFF. The V gene is TRBV6-5, the J gene TRBJ2-2; TRBD1 aligns across 9 bases. Germline V gives CDR1 MNHEY, CDR2 SVGAGI. The CDR3 has 15 residues. V lost 9 bases to trimming and J lost 4 bases; unmatched junction nucleotides: 9.

The rearrangement uses TRBV11-2 and TRBJ2-3, with a possible D match to TRBD1 (6 bases). The CDR3 runs to 15 residues. Germline V gene sequence: CDR1 SGHAT, CDR2 FQNNGV. Between the trimmed V and J ends, which lost 3 bases and 6 bases, there was a span of 16 bases. DNA of the CDR3: TGTGCCAGCAGCTTCCAGGCAGGGGCAGGGGATACGCAGTATTTT. This translates into CASSFQAGAGDTQYF.

This clone was counted only a few times. The chain employs TRBV12-1 and TRBJ2-7; the table's D call, TRBD2, was not checked against the DNA. TRBV12-1 is a known pseudogene. This CDR3 spans 10 amino acids. CDR3 protein: CASSPDEQYF. For the CDR3, the DNA is TGTGCCAGCAGCCCCGACGAGCAGTACTTC.

The V gene is TRBV28, the J gene TRBJ2-1; 13 bases line up with TRBD2. The length of the CDR3 is 16 residues. V was clipped by 3 bases and J by 9 bases; unmatched bases: 8. The germline CDR1 and CDR2 sequences are MDHEN and SYDVKM. CDR3 DNA sequence: TGTGCCAGCAGTTTTAGAACTAGCGGGAGGGCCCGTGAGCAGTTCTTC. This encodes CASSFRTSGRAREQFF.

A word on this clone: This may be a read error: a much more frequent sequence differs by one nucleotide. This chain joins TRBV27 and TRBJ1-5; D not resolved. V was clipped by 2 bases and J by 5 bases, with 7 bases between them. Germline V lookup: CDR1 MNHEY, CDR2 SMNVEV (reference sequence). This CDR3 region has 13 residues. The CDR3 loop reads CASSLAWDQPQHF. CDR3 nucleotides: TGTGCCAGCAGTTTAGCGTGGGATCAGCCCCAGCATTTT.

About this clone: Just one base apart from a much larger clone, this may be a read error. This chain joins TRBV5-1 and TRBJ2-3, with TRBD1 identical over 12 bases. The CDR3 loop spans 17 amino acids. Germline V lookup: CDR1 SGHRS, CDR2 YFSETQ. The CDR3 DNA sequence: TGCGCCAGCAGCTTTCGGGGACAGGGGGCTGACACATATACGCAGTATTTT. Amino acids: CASSFRGQGADTYTQYF.

This clone was recorded a few times. The chain joins TRBV11-2 to TRBJ2-1; 11 bases agree with TRBD2. This CDR3 contains 15 residues. Germline V gene data show CDR1 as SGHAT and CDR2 as FQNNGV. The junction had 8 bases not matched to a gene; V was cut back by 4 bases and J by 9 bases. The CDR3 DNA reads TGTGCCAGCAGCTCGTTAGCGGGAGGGCTAGGTGAGCAGTTCTTC. The encoded protein is CASSSLAGGLGEQFF.

The rearrangement uses TRBV19 and TRBJ1-2; 10 nucleotides line up with TRBD1. The CDR3 consists of 16 residues. The V gene end was trimmed by 7 bases and the J gene end by 3 bases; junction bases not matched to a gene: 11. Looked up from germline, CDR1 is LNHDA and CDR2 is SQIVND (reference sequence). CDR3 DNA: TGTGCCAGTAATTCGGGGACAGGGGACGGGGACTATGGCTACACCTTC. It encodes CASNSGTGDGDYGYTF.

Turning to this clone: The same CDR3 can be traced to other DNA sequences in this sample. J is TRBJ2-5 and V is TRBV5-1; no reliable D call. The germline CDR1 and CDR2 sequences are SGHRS and YFSETQ. The V and J ends lost 0 bases and 5 bases respectively, with 5 bases between them. CDR3 length: 12 residues. CDR3 residues: CASSLEAETQYF. CDR3 in DNA: TGCGCCAGCAGCTTGGAGGCGGAGACCCAGTACTTC.

J is TRBJ2-1 and V is TRBV28, with D perhaps matching TRBD1 or TRBD2 (5 bases each). In germline, CDR1 is MDHEN, CDR2 SYDVKM. This CDR3 is built from 15 residues. V was cut by 7 bases and J by 0 bases, with 13 bases left in between. CDR3 residues: CASTPAGSSYNEQFF. CDR3 DNA sequence: TGTGCCAGCACCCCCGCAGGGAGCTCCTACAATGAGCAGTTCTTC.

In its sample, this clone was seen a few times. Mismatch with germline at one junction end may stem from a read error. The chain recombines TRBV28 with TRBJ1-1; D is undetermined. In germline, CDR1 is MDHEN, CDR2 SYDVKM. The CDR3 has 14 residues. The CDR3 region is CASSFGLRNAEAFF. Here the CDR3 DNA reads TGTGCCAGCAGTTTCGGGTTGCGGAACGCTGAAGCTTTCTTT.

This chain's CDR3 is CASSEFSGDEKLFF. The CDR3 nucleotides are TGTGCCAGCAGTGAATTTTCGGGGGATGAAAAACTGTTTTTT. V usage is TRBV25-1 and J usage is TRBJ1-4; maybe TRBD1 (5 bases). CDR1 and CDR2 from the germline V gene are MGHDK and SYGVNS. CDR3 length equals 14 residues. The germline V and J ends were trimmed by 1 base and 6 bases, with 9 bases remaining between them.

The gene calls are TRBV7-6 and TRBJ1-4, with D perhaps matching TRBD1 (5 bases). The germline gives CDR1 SGHVS, CDR2 FNYEAQ. Trimming took off 2 bases at V and 0 bases at J, with 25 bases between the two ends. CDR3 length equals 21 residues. The CDR3 region is CASSLFRGIGPRPSTNEKLFF. Written as DNA, the CDR3 is TGTGCCAGCAGCTTATTTAGGGGTATAGGCCCTCGGCCATCAACTAATGAAAAACTGTTTTTT.

CDR3 region: CASSYARHNEQFF. The CDR3 nucleotides read TGTGCCAGCAGTTACGCCAGACACAATGAGCAGTTCTTC. The chain is built from TRBV6-5 and TRBJ2-1, with no clear D. Trimming left V 2 bases short and J 5 bases short, with 7 bases between. The CDR3 consists of 13 residues. The germline gives CDR1 MNHEY, CDR2 SVGAGI.

The V call is TRBV2, the J call TRBJ2-7, with 7 bases matching TRBD2. Germline lookup yields CDR1 SNHLY and CDR2 FYNNEI. V lost 4 bases to trimming and J lost 2 bases; unmatched junction nucleotides: 11. This CDR3 is built from 16 residues. The CDR3 DNA follows: TGTGCCAGCAGTGGCCGGGGGAGCGGGGCTACCTACGAGCAGTACTTC. Its protein is CASSGRGSGATYEQYF.

This clone was found many times. The chain employs TRBV18 and TRBJ1-5; D unclear. The CDR3 is made up of 16 amino acids. CDR1 and CDR2 from the germline V gene are KGHSH and LQKENI. V was pared by 3 bases and J by 4 bases, with 16 bases between. The CDR3 DNA sequence: TGTGCCAGCTCACCCATGAGTCCCAGCTTAAATCAGCCCCAGCATTTT. This gives the protein CASSPMSPSLNQPQHF.

Comments on this clone: The sample contains more than one DNA sequence encoding this CDR3. This sequence joins TRBV25-1 and TRBJ1-1; D ambiguous. Trimming pared 2 bases from V and 7 bases from J, leaving 8 bases between. This CDR3 contains 12 residues. The germline CDR1 and CDR2 sequences are MGHDK and SYGVNS. The DNA for the CDR3 is TGTGCCAGCAGTGAACCGGATGATGAAGCTTTCTTT. As protein: CASSEPDDEAFF.

The CDR3 here is CASVRRDSGELFF. The CDR3 bases are TGTGCCAGCGTTAGGAGGGACTCCGGGGAGCTGTTTTTT. V is TRBV2 and J is TRBJ2-2; a possible D gene is TRBD2 (6 bases). Germline V CDR1 and CDR2: SNHLY, FYNNEI. This CDR3 comprises 13 residues. V shed 8 bases and J shed 6 bases, with 13 bases lying between them. The full variable domain, rest sourced from reference TRBV2 and TRBJ2-2, is EPEVTQTPSHQVTQMGQEVILRCVPISNHLYFYWYRQILGQKVEFLVSFYNNEISEKSEIFDDQFSVERPDGSNFTLKIRSTKLEDSAMYFCASVRRDSGELFFGEGSRLTVL.